This TCR beta chain appears in the sequencing data of a study of CD8 T cells in ankylosing spondylitis listed by TCRdb under 2017. In the study overall: To find TCR variants linked to disease, the study profiled T cell receptor beta repertoires in ankylosing spondylitis patients and healthy donors. The whole study cohort included some 100 healthy donors and around 24 ankylosing spondylitis patients. Samples of peripheral blood were taken, and for ankylosing spondylitis patients, synovial fluid was collected as well.

Inclusive of the bounding cysteine and phenylalanine, the CDR3 is 12 residues long. Left in the record is the CDR3 DNA by itself, 36 bases read in frame from the first base. The V end loses 6 bases and the J end loses 5 bases, and a stretch of 11 bases separates them. Sequencing was performed on an Illumina HiSeq 2500. TCR beta libraries were prepared by quantitative 5'-RACE with molecular barcodes. The original methods were these. A new computational method based on a probabilistic model of VDJ rearrangement was used to identify disease-linked TCR variants. In TCRdb, the public reads were trimmed at Q25 with fastp and aligned with MiXCR, with productive beta chains retained. Duplicate CDR3 protein sequences are folded into a single record with the most common DNA and genes. These V and J calls rely on TCRdb rather than the paper's analysis. The sample table records 330,000 or so distinct CDR3 sequences; around 7.6% of these occur just once. Jointly, the top ten make up approximately 14% of the sample.

There are many counts of this clonotype. Its antigen is still unknown. No base qualities exist here, and no much larger clone lies one base off it. Results and caveats for the whole study, not just this receptor: A TCR beta motif made up of several highly homologous amino acid variants appeared to be characteristic of blood from ankylosing spondylitis patients. Some motif variants had previously been reported in the synovial fluid and blood of reactive arthritis patients, which suggests shared mechanisms of disease initiation. The disease-linked clones showed a CD8+ phenotype and occurred at relatively low frequencies in peripheral blood. According to the report, matched synovial fluid samples from ankylosing spondylitis patients were significantly enriched for the disease-linked clones.

The receptor was isolated from a male donor with ankylosing spondylitis. The rearrangement combines TRBV12-3 or TRBV12-4 with TRBJ2-7; the D gene identity is not certain. Sequenced: blood, either unsorted or a sorted T cell fraction (not recorded which). The DNA is TGTGCCAGCAGAGACAAAATCGACGAGCAGTACTTC. Its coded protein is CASRDKIDEQYF.